This T cell receptor (beta chain) was observed in a study of beta chain features in type 1 diabetes (dated by TCRdb to the late 2010s). Regarding the research as a whole: Mean age, gender distribution, total cell number and subset yield were not different between patients and healthy donors. Across all samples, roughly 110,000,000 sorted cells were examined, and cell number per subset correlated strongly with RNA yield. The study compared the TCRB repertoires of sorted circulating CD4+ T cell subsets in recently diagnosed type 1 diabetes patients with those in matched healthy donors. Naive and central memory subsets were obtained from all 30 or so donors, but regulatory and stem cell-like memory subsets were isolated from only 8 patients and roughly 8 healthy donors.

Overall results and qualifications from the work: In all four CD4+ subsets, TCRB CDR3 length was moderately but significantly shorter in type 1 diabetes patients. Naive, central memory and regulatory TCRB repertoires appeared to be more similar among patients than among healthy donors. Because cDNA was sequenced instead of genomic DNA, highly expressing activated cells could be over-represented, though the groups showed no difference in activation or CD3 levels. PCR might favor shorter templates, but patient and control samples were amplified and corrected together, so any skew would affect both groups equally. Fewer insertions and more nucleotide deletions at VDJ recombination sites were observed in patients with type 1 diabetes, implying thymic rearrangement abnormalities. HLA sub-analyses involved small numbers of individuals, so any influence of HLA type on TCRB rearrangement remained unresolved.

The entire isolated RNA was reverse transcribed using the High Capacity cDNA Reverse Transcription Kit, and thus expressed TCRB transcripts were sequenced. Naive, central memory and regulatory T cell samples underwent deep immunoSEQ sequencing, averaging about 3.57 million total reads per sample. Sorted cells were lysed in RLT buffer, and RNA was extracted using DNase-treated RNeasy Micro or Mini kits according to cell number. Each cell subset was processed on its own to prevent cross-contamination, while patient and healthy donor samples were processed together. Using the immunoSEQ multiplex PCR, TCRB sequences were amplified from cDNA into 87-bp fragments spanning the CDR3 region. Sequencing of the amplicons was performed on the Illumina HiSeq platform. Per the source publication's procedure: Synthetic template baselines were used to correct PCR bias computationally, reads within Hamming distance 2 were collapsed, and singletons that could not be merged were discarded. Reads were aligned against IMGT to assign V, D and J genes, CDR3 length and insertions or deletions at six rearrangement sites. Within each subset, clonotype counts were normalized to sorted cell number, and only after that were true diversity and Gini coefficients computed with the tcR R package. The overlap coefficient, calculated on TCRB nucleotide sequences, was used to measure repertoire sharing. As a proxy for the pre-selection repertoire, out-of-frame TCRB sequences from naive cells were analyzed. TCRdb limited this immuneACCESS table to in-frame rearrangements with V and J called. A share of clones is missing; checked studies link under half to unresolved V genes, and the rest is unexplained. The V and J calls and the clone size are those of that table, but D and trimming were determined from the DNA. This sample is represented by some 500,000 clones; over 9.5% of them were singletons. Together, the top ten hold less than 0.06% of the sample.

The cysteine opens and the phenylalanine closes a CDR3 of 13 amino acids. Only CDR3 DNA remains: 39 bases, in frame from the first base. The trim is 1 base for V and 2 bases for J, with a gap of 5 bases between the germline ends. The germline V gene provides CDR1 MNHEY and CDR2 SVGAGI. A note on this clone: The specificity of this receptor is unknown. The sample holds no much larger clone one base away, and base qualities are not on file.

A single peripheral blood draw of approximately 120 mL on average was collected from each donor into heparinised tubes. Naive, central memory, regulatory and stem cell-like memory CD4+ T cells were sorted on a BD FACSAria II using a panel including CD45RO, CCR7, CD25, CD127, CD95 and CD27. A purity above 98% was achieved for all sorted populations. Right away, PBMCs were isolated by Lymphoprep density gradient centrifugation and were stained directly, with no culture step. To minimize batch effects, samples were stained and sorted in pairs, one healthy donor with one patient per experiment. Sequenced input: naive CD4+ T cells from blood. Explained via the paper, the cell subset or site label denotes: true naive CD4+ T cells. The sequence was obtained from a woman between 18 and 30 years old in good health. The chain employs TRBV6-5 and TRBJ2-5, with the D gene not confidently named. The CDR3 corresponds to CASSYFAQETQYF. The nucleotide sequence is TGTGCCAGCAGTTACTTCGCACAAGAGACCCAGTACTTC.